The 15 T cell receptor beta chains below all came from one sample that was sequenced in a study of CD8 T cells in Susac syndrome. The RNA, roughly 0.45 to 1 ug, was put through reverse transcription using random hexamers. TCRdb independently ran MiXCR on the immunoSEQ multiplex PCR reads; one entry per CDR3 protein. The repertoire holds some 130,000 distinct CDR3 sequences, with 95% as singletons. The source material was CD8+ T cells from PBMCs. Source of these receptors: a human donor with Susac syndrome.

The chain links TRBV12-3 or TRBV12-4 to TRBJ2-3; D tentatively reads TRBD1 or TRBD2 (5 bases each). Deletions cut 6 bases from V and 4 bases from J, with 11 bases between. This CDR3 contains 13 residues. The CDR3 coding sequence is TGTGCCAGCAGCCCACTGGGGGCAGATACGCAGTATTTT. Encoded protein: CASSPLGADTQYF.

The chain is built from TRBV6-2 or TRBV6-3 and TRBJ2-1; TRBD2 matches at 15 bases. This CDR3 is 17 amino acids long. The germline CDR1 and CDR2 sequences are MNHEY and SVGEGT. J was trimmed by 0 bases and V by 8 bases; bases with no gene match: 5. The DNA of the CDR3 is TGTGCCAGCCGGGGACTAGCGGGAGGCTCCTCCTACAATGAGCAGTTCTTC. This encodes CASRGLAGGSSYNEQFF.

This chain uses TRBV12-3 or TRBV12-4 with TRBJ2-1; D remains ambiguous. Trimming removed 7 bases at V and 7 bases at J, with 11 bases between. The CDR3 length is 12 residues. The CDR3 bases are TGTGCCAGCATTCAGGACGGAAATGAGCAGTTCTTC. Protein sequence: CASIQDGNEQFF.

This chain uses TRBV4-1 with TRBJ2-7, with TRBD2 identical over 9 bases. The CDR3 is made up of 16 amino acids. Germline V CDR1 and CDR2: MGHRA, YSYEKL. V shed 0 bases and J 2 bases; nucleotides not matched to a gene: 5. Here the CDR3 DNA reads TGCGCCAGCAGCCAAGACCCCGCTAGCGGGGCCTACGAGCAGTACTTC. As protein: CASSQDPASGAYEQYF.

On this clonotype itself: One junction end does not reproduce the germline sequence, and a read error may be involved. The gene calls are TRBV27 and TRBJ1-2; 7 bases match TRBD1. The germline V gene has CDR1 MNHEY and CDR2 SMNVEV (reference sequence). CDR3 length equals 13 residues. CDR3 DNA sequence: TGTGCCAGCAGTTCGACAGGGAACTCTGGCTACACCTTC. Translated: CASSSTGNSGYTF.

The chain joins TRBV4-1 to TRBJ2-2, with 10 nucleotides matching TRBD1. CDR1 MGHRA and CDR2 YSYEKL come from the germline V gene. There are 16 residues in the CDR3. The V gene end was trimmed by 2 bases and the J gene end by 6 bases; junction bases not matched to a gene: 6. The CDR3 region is CASSQLGTGEAGELFF. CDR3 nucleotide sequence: TGCGCCAGCAGCCAATTAGGGACAGGGGAGGCCGGGGAGCTGTTTTTT.

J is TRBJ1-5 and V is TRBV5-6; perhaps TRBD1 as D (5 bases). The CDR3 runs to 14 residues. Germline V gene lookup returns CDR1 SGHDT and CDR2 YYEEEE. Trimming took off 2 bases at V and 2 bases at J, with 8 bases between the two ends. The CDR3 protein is CASSFIQGNQPQHF. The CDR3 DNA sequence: TGTGCCAGCAGCTTTATACAGGGCAATCAGCCCCAGCATTTT.

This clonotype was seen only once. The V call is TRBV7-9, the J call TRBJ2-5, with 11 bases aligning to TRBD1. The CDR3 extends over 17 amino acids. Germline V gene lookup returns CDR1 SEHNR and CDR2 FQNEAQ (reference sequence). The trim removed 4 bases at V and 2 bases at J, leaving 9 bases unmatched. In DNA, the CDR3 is TGTGCCAGCAGCTCATTAGGGACAGGGGGTATACAAGAGACCCAGTACTTC. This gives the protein CASSSLGTGGIQETQYF.

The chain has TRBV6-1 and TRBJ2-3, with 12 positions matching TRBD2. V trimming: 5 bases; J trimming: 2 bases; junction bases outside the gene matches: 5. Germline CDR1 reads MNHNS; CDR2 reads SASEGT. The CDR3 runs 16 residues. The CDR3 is CASSTGLAGLTDTQYF. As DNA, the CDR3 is TGTGCCAGCAGTACCGGACTAGCGGGGCTCACAGATACGCAGTATTTT.

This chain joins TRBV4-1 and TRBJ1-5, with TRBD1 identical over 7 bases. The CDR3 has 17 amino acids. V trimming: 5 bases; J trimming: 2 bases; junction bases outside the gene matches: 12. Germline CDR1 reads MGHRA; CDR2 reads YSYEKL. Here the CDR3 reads CASSYRQGSWRNQPQHF. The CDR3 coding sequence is TGCGCCAGCAGCTACCGACAGGGAAGCTGGCGCAATCAGCCCCAGCATTTT.

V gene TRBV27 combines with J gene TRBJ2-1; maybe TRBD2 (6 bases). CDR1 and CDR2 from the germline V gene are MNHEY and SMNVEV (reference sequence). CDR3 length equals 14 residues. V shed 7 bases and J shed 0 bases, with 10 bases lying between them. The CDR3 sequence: CASTLSGSYNEQFF. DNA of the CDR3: TGTGCCAGCACCCTTAGCGGCTCCTACAATGAGCAGTTCTTC.

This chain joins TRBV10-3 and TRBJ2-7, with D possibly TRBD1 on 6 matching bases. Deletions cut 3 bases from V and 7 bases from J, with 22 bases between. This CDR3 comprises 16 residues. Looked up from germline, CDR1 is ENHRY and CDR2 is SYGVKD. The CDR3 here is CAISEVSQGHRGEQYF. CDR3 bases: TGTGCCATCAGTGAAGTAAGTCAGGGGCATCGTGGAGAGCAGTACTTC.

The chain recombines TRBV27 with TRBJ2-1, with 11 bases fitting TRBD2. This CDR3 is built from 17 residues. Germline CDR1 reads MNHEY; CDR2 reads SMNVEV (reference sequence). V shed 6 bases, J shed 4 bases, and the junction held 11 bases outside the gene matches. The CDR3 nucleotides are TGTGCCAGCAGCATCGGGACTAGCGGAGGGTCATACAATGAGCAGTTCTTC. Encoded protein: CASSIGTSGGSYNEQFF.

The CDR3: CSAIDGSAYNQPQHF. CDR3 sequence (DNA): TGCAGTGCTATCGACGGGAGTGCCTACAATCAGCCCCAGCATTTT. This chain links TRBV20-1 with TRBJ1-5; no firm D call. Trimming stripped 4 bases from V and 3 bases from J, with 16 bases between. CDR1 is DFQATT, CDR2 SNEGSKA, per germline (reference sequence). The length of the CDR3 is 15 residues.

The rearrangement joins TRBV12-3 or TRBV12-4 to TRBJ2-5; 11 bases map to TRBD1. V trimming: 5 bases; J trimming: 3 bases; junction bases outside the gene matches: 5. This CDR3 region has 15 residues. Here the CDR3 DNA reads TGTGCCAGCAGTGCCCCGGGACAGGGGGAAGAGACCCAGTACTTC. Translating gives CASSAPGQGEETQYF.